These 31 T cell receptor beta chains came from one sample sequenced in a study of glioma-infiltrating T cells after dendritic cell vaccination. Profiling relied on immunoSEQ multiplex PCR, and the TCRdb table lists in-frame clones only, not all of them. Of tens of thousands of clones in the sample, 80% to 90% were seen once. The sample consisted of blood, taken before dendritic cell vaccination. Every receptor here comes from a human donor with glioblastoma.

The CDR3 reads CASRVRQVMNTEAFF. Here the CDR3 DNA reads TGTGCCAGCAGGGTGCGACAGGTCATGAACACTGAAGCTTTCTTT. V is TRBV6-1 and J is TRBJ1-1; D perhaps matches TRBD1 (6 bases). Deletions cut 6 bases from V and 0 bases from J, with 14 bases between. The length of the CDR3 is 15 residues. The germline V gene has CDR1 MNHNS and CDR2 SASEGT.

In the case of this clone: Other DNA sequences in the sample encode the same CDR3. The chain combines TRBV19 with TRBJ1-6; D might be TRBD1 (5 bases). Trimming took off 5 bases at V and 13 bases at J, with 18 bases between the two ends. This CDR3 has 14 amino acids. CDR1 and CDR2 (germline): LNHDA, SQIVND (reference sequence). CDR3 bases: TGTGCCAGTAGTGCGGGACCCCCAACCTCCCCCCTCCACTTT. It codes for CASSAGPPTSPLHF.

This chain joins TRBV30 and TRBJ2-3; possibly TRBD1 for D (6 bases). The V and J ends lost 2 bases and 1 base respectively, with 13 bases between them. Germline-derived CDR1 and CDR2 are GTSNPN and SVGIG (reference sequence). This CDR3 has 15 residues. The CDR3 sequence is CAWSSTAGGTDTQYF. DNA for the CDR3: TGTGCCTGGAGTTCAACGGCAGGGGGCACAGATACGCAGTATTTT.

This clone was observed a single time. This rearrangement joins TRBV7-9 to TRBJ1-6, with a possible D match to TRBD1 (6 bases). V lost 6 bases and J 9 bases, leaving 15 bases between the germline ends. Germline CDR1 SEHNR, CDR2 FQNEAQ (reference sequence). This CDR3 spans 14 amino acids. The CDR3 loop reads CASSSGRGSSPLHF. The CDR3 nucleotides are TGTGCCAGCAGTTCGGGCAGGGGTTCTTCACCCCTCCACTTT.

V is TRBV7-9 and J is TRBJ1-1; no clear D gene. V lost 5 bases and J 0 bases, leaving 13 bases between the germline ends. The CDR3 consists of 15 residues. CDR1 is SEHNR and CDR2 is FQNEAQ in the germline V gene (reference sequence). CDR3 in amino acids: CASSQAQYMNTEAFF. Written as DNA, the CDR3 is TGTGCCAGCAGCCAAGCGCAGTACATGAACACTGAAGCTTTCTTT. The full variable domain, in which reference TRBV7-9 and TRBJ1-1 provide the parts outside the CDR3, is DTGVSQNPRHKITKRGQNVTFRCDPISEHNRLYWYRQTLGQGPEFLTYFQNEAQLEKSRLLSDRFSAERPKGSFSTLEIQRTEQGDSAMYLCASSQAQYMNTEAFFGQGTRLTVV.

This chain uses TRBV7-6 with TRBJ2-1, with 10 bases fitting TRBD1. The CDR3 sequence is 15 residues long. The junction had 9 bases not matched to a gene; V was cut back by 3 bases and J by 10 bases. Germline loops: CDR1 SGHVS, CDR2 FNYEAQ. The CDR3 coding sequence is TGTGCCAGCAGCTTGGCCGGGACAGGGGAAGGGGAGCAGTTCTTC. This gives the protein CASSLAGTGEGEQFF.

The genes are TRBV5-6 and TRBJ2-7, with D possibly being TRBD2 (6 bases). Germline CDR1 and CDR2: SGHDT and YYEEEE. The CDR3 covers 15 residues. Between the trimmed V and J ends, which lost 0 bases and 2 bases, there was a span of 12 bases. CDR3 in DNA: TGTGCCAGCAGCTTGGGTGGCGGGGCAACCTACGAGCAGTACTTC. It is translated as CASSLGGGATYEQYF.

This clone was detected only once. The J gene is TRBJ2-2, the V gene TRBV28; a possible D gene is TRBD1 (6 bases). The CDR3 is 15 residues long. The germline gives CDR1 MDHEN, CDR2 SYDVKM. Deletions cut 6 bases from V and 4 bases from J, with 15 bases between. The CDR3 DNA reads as TGTGCCAGCAGCCGAGGGGGTTTAGGCACCGGGGAGCTGTTTTTT. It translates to CASSRGGLGTGELFF.

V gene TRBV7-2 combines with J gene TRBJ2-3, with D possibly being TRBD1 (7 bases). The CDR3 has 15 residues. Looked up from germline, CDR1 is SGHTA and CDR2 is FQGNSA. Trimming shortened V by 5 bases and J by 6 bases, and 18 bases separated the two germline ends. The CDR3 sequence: CASSLRGQRADTQYF. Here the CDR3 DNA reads TGTGCCAGCAGCCTGAGGGGACAGCGGGCGGATACGCAGTATTTT.

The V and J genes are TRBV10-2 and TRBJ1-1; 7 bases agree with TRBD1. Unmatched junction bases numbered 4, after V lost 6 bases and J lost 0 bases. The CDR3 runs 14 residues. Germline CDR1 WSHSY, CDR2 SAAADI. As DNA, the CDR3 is TGCGCCAGCAGGACAGGGAAAATGAACACTGAAGCTTTCTTT. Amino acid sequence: CASRTGKMNTEAFF.

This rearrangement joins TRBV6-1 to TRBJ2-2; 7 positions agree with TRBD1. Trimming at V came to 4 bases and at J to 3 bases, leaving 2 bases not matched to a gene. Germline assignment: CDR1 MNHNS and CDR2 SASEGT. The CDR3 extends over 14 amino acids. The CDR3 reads CASSVQGYTGELFF. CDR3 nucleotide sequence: TGTGCCAGCAGTGTACAGGGGTACACCGGGGAGCTGTTTTTT.

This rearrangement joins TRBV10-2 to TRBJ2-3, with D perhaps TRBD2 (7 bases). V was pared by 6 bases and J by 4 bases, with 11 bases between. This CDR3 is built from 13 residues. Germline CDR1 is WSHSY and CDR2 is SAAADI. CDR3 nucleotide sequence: TGCGCCAGCAGCGCGGGGGCCGCAGATACGCAGTATTTT. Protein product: CASSAGAADTQYF.

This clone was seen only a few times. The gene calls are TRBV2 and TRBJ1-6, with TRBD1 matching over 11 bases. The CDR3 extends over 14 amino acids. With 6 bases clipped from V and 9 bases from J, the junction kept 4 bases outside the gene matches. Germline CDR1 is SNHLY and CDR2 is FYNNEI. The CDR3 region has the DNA TGTGCCAGCAGAGCCGGGACAGGGGGTTCACCCCTCCACTTT. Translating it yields CASRAGTGGSPLHF.

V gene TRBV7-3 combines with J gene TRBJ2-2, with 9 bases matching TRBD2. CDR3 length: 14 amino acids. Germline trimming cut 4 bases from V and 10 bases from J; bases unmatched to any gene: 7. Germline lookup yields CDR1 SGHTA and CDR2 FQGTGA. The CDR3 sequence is CASSSGLAREELFF. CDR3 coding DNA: TGTGCCAGCAGCTCAGGACTAGCGCGGGAGGAGCTGTTTTTT.

The CDR3 nucleotides are TGTGCCAGCAGTGATGAGGCAGGGTACAATCAGCCCCAGCATTTT. As protein: CASSDEAGYNQPQHF. This chain uses TRBV6-1 with TRBJ1-5; tentatively, D is TRBD1 (5 bases). This CDR3 region has 15 residues. The V end lost 3 bases, the J end lost 3 bases, and 12 bases lay between the germline ends. The germline gives CDR1 MNHNS, CDR2 SASEGT.

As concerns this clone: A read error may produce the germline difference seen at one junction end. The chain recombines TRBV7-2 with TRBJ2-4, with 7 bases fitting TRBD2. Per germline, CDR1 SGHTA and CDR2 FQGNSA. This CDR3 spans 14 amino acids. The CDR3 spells CASSSPGLIVRVNF. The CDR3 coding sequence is TGTGCCAGCAGCTCACCGGGACTAATAGTCCGCGTTAACTTC.

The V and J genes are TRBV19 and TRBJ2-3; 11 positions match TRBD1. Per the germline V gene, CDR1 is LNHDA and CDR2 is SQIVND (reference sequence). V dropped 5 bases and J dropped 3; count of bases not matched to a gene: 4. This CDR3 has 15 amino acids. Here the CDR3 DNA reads TGTGCCAGTAGTGGACAGGGGGCAATGACAGATACGCAGTATTTT. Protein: CASSGQGAMTDTQYF.

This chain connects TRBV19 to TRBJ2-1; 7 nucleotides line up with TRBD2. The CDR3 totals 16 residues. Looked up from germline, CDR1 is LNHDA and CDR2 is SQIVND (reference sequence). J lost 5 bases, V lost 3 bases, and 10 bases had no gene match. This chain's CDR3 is CASSILGTNYNNEQFF. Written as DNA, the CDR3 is TGTGCCAGTAGTATCCTCGGGACTAATTACAACAATGAGCAGTTCTTC. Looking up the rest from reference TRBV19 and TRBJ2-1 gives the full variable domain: DGGITQSPKYLFRKEGQNVTLSCEQNLNHDAMYWYRQDPGQGLRLIYYSQIVNDFQKGDIAEGYSVSREKKESFPLTVTSAQKNPTAFYLCASSILGTNYNNEQFFGPGTRLTVL.

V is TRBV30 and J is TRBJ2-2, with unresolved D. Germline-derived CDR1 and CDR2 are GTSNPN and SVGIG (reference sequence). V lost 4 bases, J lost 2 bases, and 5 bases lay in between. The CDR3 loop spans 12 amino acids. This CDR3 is CAWMANTGELFF. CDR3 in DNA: TGTGCCTGGATGGCAAACACCGGGGAGCTGTTTTTT.

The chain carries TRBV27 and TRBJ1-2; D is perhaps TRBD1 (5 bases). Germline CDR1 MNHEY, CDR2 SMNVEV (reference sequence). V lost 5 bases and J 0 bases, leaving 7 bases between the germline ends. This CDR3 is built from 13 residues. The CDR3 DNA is TGTGCCAGCAGTCTCAGGGCTAACTATGGCTACACCTTC. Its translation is CASSLRANYGYTF.

The CDR3 loop reads CASSQVRGGYNEQFF. DNA of the CDR3: TGTGCCAGCAGCCAAGTGCGCGGGGGTTACAATGAGCAGTTCTTC. The V call is TRBV14, the J call TRBJ2-1; 7 bases line up with TRBD2. V lost 1 base and J lost 4; bases outside the gene matches: 4. Germline V gene lookup returns CDR1 SGHDN and CDR2 FVKESK. The CDR3 runs to 15 residues.

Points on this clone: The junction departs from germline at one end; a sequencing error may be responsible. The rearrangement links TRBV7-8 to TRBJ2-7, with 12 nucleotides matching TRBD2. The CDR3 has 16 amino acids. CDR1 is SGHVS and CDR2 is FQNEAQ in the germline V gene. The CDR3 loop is CASSLSRLAGAYEQHF. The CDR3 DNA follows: TGTGCCAGCAGCCTCTCCCGACTAGCGGGGGCCTACGAGCAGCACTTC.

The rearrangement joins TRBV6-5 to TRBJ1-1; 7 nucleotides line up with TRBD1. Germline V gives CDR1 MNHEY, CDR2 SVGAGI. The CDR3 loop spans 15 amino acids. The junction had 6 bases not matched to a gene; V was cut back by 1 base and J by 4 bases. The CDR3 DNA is TGTGCCAGCAGTTACTTGGGGACAGCTATCACTGAAGCTTTCTTT. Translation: CASSYLGTAITEAFF.

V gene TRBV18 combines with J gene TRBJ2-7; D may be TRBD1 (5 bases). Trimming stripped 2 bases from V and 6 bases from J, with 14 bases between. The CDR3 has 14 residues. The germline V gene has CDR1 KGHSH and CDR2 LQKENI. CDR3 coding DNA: TGTGCCAGCTCACCATTAAAGGGGCTAATCGAGCAGTACTTC. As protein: CASSPLKGLIEQYF. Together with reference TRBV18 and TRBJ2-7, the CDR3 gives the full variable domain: NAGVMQNPRHLVRRRGQEARLRCSPMKGHSHVYWYRQLPEEGLKFMVYLQKENIIDESGMPKERFSAEFPKEGPSILRIQQVVRGDSAAYFCASSPLKGLIEQYFGPGTRLTVT.

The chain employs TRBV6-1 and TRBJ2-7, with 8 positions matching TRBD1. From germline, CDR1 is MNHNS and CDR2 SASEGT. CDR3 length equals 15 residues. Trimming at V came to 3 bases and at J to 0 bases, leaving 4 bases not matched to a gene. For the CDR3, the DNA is TGTGCCAGCAGTGACCGGACAGGGAGCTCCTACGAGCAGTACTTC. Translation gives CASSDRTGSSYEQYF.

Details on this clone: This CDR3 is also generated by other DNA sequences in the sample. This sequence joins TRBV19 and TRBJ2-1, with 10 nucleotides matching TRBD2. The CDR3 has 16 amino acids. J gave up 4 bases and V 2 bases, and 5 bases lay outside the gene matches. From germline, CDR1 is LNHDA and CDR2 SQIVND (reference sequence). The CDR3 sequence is CASSISGLAKYNEQFF. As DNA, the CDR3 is TGTGCCAGTAGTATATCGGGACTAGCGAAGTACAATGAGCAGTTCTTC.

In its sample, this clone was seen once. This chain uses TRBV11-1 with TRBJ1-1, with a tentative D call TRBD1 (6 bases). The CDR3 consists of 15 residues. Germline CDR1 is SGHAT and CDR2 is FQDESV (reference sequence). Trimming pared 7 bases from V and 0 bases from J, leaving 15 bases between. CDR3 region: CASTKGGVMNTEAFF. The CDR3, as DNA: TGTGCCAGCACCAAGGGGGGGGTTATGAACACTGAAGCTTTCTTT.

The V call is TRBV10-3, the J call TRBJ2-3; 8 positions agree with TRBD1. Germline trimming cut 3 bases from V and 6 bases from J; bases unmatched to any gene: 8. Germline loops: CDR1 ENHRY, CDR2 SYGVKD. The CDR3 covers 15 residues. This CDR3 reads CAISESQGALDTQYF. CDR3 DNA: TGTGCCATCAGTGAAAGTCAGGGGGCGTTGGATACGCAGTATTTT.

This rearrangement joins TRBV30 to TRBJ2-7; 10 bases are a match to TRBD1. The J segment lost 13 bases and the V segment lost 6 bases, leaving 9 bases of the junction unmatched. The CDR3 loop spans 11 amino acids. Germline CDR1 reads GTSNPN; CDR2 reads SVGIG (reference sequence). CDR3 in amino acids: CACLSRDRGYF. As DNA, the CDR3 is TGTGCCTGCCTATCCCGGGACAGGGGTTACTTC.

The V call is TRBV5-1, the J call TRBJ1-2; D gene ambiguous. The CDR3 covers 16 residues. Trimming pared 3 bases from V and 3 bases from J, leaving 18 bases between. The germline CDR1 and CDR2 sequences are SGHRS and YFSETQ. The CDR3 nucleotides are TGCGCCAGCAGCTCACCGGCCGAACTGCGGGACTATGGCTACACCTTC. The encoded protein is CASSSPAELRDYGYTF.

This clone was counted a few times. CDR3 loop: CASSYSTEGGEQFF. DNA for the CDR3: TGTGCCAGCAGTTACTCGACGGAGGGGGGGGAGCAGTTCTTC. The chain combines TRBV6-5 with TRBJ2-1, with D possibly TRBD2 on 7 matching bases. This CDR3 has 14 residues. CDR1 is MNHEY, CDR2 SVGAGI, per germline. V was trimmed by 0 bases and J by 10 bases, leaving 13 bases between them.